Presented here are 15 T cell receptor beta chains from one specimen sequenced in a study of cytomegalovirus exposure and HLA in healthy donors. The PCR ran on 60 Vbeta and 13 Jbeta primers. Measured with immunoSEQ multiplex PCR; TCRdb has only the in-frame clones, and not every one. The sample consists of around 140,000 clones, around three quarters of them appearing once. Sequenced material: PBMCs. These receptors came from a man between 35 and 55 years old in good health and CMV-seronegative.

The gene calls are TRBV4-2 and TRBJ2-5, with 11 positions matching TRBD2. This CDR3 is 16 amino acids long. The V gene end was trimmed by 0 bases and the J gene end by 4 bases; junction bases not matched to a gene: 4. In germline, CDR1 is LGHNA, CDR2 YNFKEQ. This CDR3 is CASSQELAGGGETQYF. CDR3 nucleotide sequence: TGTGCCAGCAGCCAAGAGCTAGCGGGGGGAGGAGAGACCCAGTACTTC.

This CDR3 reads CAWSGQGAQPQHF. CDR3 DNA: TGTGCCTGGAGTGGACAGGGGGCTCAGCCCCAGCATTTT. V is TRBV30 and J is TRBJ1-5; the match to TRBD1 covers 10 bases. CDR3 length equals 13 residues. Germline-derived CDR1 and CDR2 are GTSNPN and SVGIG (reference sequence). V was pared by 1 base and J by 6 bases, with 0 bases of the junction left unmatched.

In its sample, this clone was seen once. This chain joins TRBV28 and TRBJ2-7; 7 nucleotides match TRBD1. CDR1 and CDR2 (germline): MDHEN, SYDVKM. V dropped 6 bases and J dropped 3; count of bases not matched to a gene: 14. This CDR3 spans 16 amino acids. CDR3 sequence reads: CASSGGQAITYYEQYF. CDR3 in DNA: TGTGCCAGCAGCGGTGGACAGGCCATTACCTACTACGAGCAGTACTTC. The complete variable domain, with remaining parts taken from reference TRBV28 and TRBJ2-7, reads DVKVTQSSRYLVKRTGEKVFLECVQDMDHENMFWYRQDPGLGLRLIYFSYDVKMKEKGDIPEGYSVSREKKERFSLILESASTNQTSMYLCASSGGQAITYYEQYFGPGTRLTVT.

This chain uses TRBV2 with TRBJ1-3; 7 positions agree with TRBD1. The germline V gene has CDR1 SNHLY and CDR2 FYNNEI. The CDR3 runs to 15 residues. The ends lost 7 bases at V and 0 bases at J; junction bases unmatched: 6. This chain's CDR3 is CASTKTGSSGNTIYF. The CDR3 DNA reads TGTGCCAGCACCAAGACAGGGAGCTCTGGAAACACCATATATTTT.

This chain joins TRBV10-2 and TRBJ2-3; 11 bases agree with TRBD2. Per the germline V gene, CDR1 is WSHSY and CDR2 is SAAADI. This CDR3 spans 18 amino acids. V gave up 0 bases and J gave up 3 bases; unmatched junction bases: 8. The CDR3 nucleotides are TGCGCCAGCAGTGAGTCCGGGGGGGGACTAGCGGTAACAGATACGCAGTATTTT. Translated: CASSESGGGLAVTDTQYF.

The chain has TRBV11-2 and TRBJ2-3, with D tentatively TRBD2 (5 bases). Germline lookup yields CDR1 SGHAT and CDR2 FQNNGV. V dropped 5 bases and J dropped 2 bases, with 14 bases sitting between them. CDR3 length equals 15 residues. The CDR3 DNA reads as TGTGCCAGCAGCCTAATGGCGGGTACCACAGATACGCAGTATTTT. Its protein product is CASSLMAGTTDTQYF.

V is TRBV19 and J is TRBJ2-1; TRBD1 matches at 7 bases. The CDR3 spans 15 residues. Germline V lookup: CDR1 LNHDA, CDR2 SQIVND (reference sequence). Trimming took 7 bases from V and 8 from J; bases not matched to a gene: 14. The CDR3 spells CASTPTTGFLDEQFF. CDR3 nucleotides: TGTGCCAGTACCCCGACGACAGGGTTCCTCGATGAGCAGTTCTTC.

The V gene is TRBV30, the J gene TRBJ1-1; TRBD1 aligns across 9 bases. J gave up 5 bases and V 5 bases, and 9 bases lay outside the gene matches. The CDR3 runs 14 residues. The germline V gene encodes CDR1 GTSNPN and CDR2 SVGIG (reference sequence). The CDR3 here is CAWSTTGGATEAFF. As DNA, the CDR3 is TGTGCCTGGTCGACCACAGGGGGCGCGACTGAAGCTTTCTTT.

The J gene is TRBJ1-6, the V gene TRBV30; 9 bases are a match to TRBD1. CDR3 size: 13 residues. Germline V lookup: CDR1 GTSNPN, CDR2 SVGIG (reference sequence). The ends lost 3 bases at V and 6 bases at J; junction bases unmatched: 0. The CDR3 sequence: CAWRTGGNSPLHF. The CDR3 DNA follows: TGTGCCTGGAGGACAGGGGGTAATTCACCCCTCCACTTT.

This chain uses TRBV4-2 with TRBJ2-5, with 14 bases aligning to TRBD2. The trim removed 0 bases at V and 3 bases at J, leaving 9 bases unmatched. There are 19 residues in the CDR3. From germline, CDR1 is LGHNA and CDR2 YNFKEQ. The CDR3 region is CASSQEGLQGLAGEETQYF. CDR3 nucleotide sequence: TGTGCCAGCAGCCAAGAAGGCTTACAGGGACTAGCGGGGGAAGAGACCCAGTACTTC.

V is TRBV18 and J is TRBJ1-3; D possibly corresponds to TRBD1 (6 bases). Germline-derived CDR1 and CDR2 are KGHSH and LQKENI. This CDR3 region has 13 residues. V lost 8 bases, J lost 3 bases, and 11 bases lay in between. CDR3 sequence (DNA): TGTGCCAGCGTGCAGGGGTTTGGAAACACCATATATTTT. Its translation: CASVQGFGNTIYF.

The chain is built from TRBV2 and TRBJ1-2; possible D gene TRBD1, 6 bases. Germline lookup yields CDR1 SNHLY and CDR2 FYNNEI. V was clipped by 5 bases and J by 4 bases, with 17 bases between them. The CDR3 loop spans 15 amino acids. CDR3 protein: CASSFSQQGTYGYTF. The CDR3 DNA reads TGTGCCAGCAGTTTCAGTCAACAGGGCACCTATGGCTACACCTTC.

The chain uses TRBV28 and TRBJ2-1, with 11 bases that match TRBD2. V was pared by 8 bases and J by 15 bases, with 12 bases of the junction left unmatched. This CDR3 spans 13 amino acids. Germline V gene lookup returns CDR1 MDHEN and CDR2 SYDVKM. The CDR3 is CASDGLAGPPPFF. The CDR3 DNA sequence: TGTGCCAGCGACGGACTAGCGGGCCCGCCCCCGTTCTTC.

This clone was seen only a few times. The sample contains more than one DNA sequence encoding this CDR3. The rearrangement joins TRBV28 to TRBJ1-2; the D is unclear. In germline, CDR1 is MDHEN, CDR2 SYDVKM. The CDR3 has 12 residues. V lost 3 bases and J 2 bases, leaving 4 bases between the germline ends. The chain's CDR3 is CASSFGNYGYTF. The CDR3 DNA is TGTGCCAGCAGTTTCGGGAACTATGGCTACACCTTC.

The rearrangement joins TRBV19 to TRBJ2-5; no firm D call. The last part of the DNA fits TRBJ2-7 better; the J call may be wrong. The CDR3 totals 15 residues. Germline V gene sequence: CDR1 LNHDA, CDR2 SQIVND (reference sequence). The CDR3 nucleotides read TGTGCCAGTAGTATAGCCCTCAATCCTCGCTACGAGCAGTACTTC. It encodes CASSIALNPRYEQYF.